This T cell receptor (beta chain) is from a study of response to subunit inactivated influenza vaccine. The study, taken as a whole, reports: Few additional T cells are recruited per seasonal influenza vaccination, authors suggested.

Germline V lookup: CDR1 SGHVS, CDR2 FQNEAQ. This CDR3 has 20 amino acids. V lost 5 bases and J lost 0; bases outside the gene matches: 13. With regard to this clonotype: The antigen is undetermined.

TCRdb independently ran MiXCR on the RT-PCR reads; one entry per CDR3 protein. The sample lists 600,000 to 850,000 distinct CDR3 sequences; 12% to 15% were seen once. The chain recombines TRBV7-8 with TRBJ2-6; 10 bases are shared with TRBD1. Material: PBMCs from blood, obtained approximately 15 days before vaccination. The receptor was derived from a man between 45 and 60 years old who received an inactivated influenza vaccine. The CDR3 nucleotides read TGTGCCAGCAGCCAGATTTACCGGGACAGGGGAAACTCTGGGGCCAACGTCCTGACTTTC. It yields the protein CASSQIYRDRGNSGANVLTF. The full variable domain, its missing parts supplied by reference TRBV7-8 and TRBJ2-6, is GAGVSQSPRYKVAKRGQDVALRCDPISGHVSLFWYQQALGQGPEFLTYFQNEAQLDKSGLPSDRFFAERPEGSVSTLKIQRTQQEDSAVYLCASSQIYRDRGNSGANVLTFGAGSRLTVL.